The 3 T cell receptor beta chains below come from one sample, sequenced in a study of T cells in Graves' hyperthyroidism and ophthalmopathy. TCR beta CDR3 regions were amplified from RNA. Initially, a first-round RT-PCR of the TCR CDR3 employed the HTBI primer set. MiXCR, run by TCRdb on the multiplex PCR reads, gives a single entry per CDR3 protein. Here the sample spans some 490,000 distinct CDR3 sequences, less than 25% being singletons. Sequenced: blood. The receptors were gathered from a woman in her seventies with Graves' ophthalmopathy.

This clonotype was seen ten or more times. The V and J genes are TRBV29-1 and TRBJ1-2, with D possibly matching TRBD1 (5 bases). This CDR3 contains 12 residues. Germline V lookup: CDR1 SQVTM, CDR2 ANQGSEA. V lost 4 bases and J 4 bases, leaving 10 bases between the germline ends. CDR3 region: CSVGGKVYGYTF. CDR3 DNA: TGCAGCGTTGGGGGCAAAGTCTATGGCTACACCTTC.

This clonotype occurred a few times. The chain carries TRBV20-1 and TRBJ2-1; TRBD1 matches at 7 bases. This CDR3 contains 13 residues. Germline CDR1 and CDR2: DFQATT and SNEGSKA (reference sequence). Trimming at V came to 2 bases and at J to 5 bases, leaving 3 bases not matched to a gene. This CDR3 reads CSARQGQNNEQFF. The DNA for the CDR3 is TGCAGTGCTAGACAGGGACAGAACAATGAGCAGTTCTTC.

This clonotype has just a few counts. CDR3: CASSYEEGTYEQYF. The CDR3 region has the DNA TGTGCCAGCAGTTACGAGGAGGGGACCTACGAGCAGTACTTC. The rearrangement links TRBV6-5 to TRBJ2-7, with D perhaps TRBD2 (6 bases). Germline-derived CDR1 and CDR2 are MNHEY and SVGAGI. V was clipped by 2 bases and J by 2 bases, with 10 bases between them. The CDR3 loop spans 14 amino acids.